These 8 T cell receptor beta chains share one sample of origin, sequenced in a study of blood T cell repertoires in COVID-19 (dated by TCRdb to about 2020). The library was made by the immunoSEQ multiplex PCR assay. What TCRdb holds here is the immuneACCESS table cut down to in-frame rearrangements. Part of the clones is not present; checked against another copy, under half of the missing clones reflect an unresolved V gene, and the others are unexplained. This sample lists approximately 310,000 clones; about nine tenths were detected once. The ten largest account for roughly 5% of the sample. The specimen was PBMCs or T cells enriched from blood (not recorded which). The receptors shown here come from a man aged 55 to 70 who had recovered from COVID-19.

J is TRBJ1-2 and V is TRBV18; TRBD1 aligns across 11 bases. Per the germline V gene, CDR1 is KGHSH and CDR2 is LQKENI. The J segment lost 4 bases and the V segment lost 8 bases, leaving 6 bases of the junction unmatched. The CDR3 length is 14 residues. CDR3 loop: CASLGQGAGYGYTF. The CDR3 nucleotides are TGTGCCAGCCTCGGACAGGGGGCGGGCTATGGCTACACCTTC.

V gene TRBV27 combines with J gene TRBJ2-7; 9 bases agree with TRBD1. CDR3 length: 15 residues. J was trimmed by 6 bases and V by 6 bases; bases with no gene match: 12. Looked up from germline, CDR1 is MNHEY and CDR2 is SMNVEV (reference sequence). CDR3 DNA: TGTGCCAGCAGCCTGGTGGGGACAGGGACTCGCGAGCAGTACTTC. As protein: CASSLVGTGTREQYF.

This chain joins TRBV2 and TRBJ1-4, with TRBD1 as a possible D gene (5 bases). CDR1 is SNHLY and CDR2 is FYNNEI in the germline V gene. V was pared by 6 bases and J by 0 bases, with 14 bases between. The CDR3 consists of 16 residues. The CDR3: CASRDSGTATNEKLFF. For the CDR3, the DNA is TGTGCCAGCAGAGATTCCGGGACTGCAACTAATGAAAAACTGTTTTTT.

This chain links TRBV28 with TRBJ2-7, with 11 bases aligning to TRBD1. The germline V gene has CDR1 MDHEN and CDR2 SYDVKM. The CDR3 extends over 15 amino acids. J lost 4 bases, V lost 6 bases, and 8 bases had no gene match. The DNA of the CDR3 is TGTGCCAGCAGCACCGGACAGGGGGCGAGGTACGAGCAGTACTTC. Translation: CASSTGQGARYEQYF.

CDR3 protein: CASGLSTRDRDNYGYTF. The CDR3 coding sequence is TGTGCCAGTGGCCTCTCCACCCGGGACAGGGATAACTATGGCTACACCTTC. The V call is TRBV19, the J call TRBJ1-2; 9 bases match TRBD1. CDR3 length: 17 amino acids. Per germline, CDR1 LNHDA and CDR2 SQIVND (reference sequence). J was trimmed by 1 base and V by 8 bases; bases with no gene match: 14.

The chain links TRBV20-1 to TRBJ1-2, with D unresolved. The CDR3 covers 11 residues. CDR1 DFQATT and CDR2 SNEGSKA come from the germline V gene (reference sequence). Trimming took 1 base from V and 8 from J, leaving 8 bases between them. DNA for the CDR3: TGCAGTGCTAGAGTGAGGGTGGGCTACACCTTC. Translation: CSARVRVGYTF.

V gene TRBV7-9 combines with J gene TRBJ1-4; the D gene is possibly TRBD1 (6 bases). Between the trimmed V and J ends, which lost 4 bases and 7 bases, there was a span of 16 bases. This CDR3 is built from 15 residues. Per germline, CDR1 SEHNR and CDR2 FQNEAQ (reference sequence). The chain's CDR3 is CASSSTGTPTEKLFF. As DNA, the CDR3 is TGTGCCAGCAGCTCGACCGGGACACCGACTGAAAAACTGTTTTTT.

J is TRBJ1-1 and V is TRBV5-5; 7 positions match TRBD1. There are 17 residues in the CDR3. V trimming: 2 bases; J trimming: 4 bases; junction bases outside the gene matches: 14. The germline gives CDR1 SGHKS, CDR2 YYEKEE (reference sequence). The CDR3 DNA reads TGTGCCAGCAGCTTTTCTACAGGGGTCCCGTTGGGCACTGAAGCTTTCTTT. This sequence encodes CASSFSTGVPLGTEAFF.